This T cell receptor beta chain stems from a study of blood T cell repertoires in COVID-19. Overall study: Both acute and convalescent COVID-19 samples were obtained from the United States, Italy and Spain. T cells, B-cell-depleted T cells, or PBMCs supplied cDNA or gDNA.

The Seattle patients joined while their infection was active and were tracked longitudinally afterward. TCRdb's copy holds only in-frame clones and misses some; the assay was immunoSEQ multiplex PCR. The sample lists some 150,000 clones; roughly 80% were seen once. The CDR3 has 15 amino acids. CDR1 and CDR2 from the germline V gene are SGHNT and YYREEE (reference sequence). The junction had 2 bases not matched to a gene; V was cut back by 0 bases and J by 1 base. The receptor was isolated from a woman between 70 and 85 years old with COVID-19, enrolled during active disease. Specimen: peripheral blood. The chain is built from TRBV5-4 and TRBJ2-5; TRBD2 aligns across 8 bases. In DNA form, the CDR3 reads TGTGCCAGCAGCTTGGCAGCGGGGGTCCAAGAGACCCAGTACTTC. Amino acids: CASSLAAGVQETQYF.